This TCR beta chain was identified in a study of shared clonotypes between healthy human individuals. Study-wide context: Each donor contributed plates that comprised three CD4 naive, three CD4 memory, two CD8 naive and one CD8 memory.

Genomic DNA from each subset was divided evenly over several immunoSEQ plates. Sequencing was performed with immunoSEQ multiplex PCR; in TCRdb, only in-frame clones are kept and a portion is missing. The sample holds about 1.1 million clones, approximately 80% seen once. The CDR3 totals 14 residues. The ends lost 4 bases at V and 6 bases at J; junction bases unmatched: 2. The germline V gene encodes CDR1 SNHLY and CDR2 FYNNEI. Study-level results: Clonotypes shared by all four sorted-subset donors had higher generation probabilities than non-shared clonotypes.

Remarks on this clone: What it binds is not known.

The specimen sequenced was memory CD4+ T cells from PBMCs. The subset: CD45RA-negative fraction. The chain couples TRBV2 to TRBJ1-5; 11 bases are shared with TRBD1. This TCR came from a man between 18 and 35 years old in good health. Some clones in this sample may be carry-over from other donors' samples. CDR3 residues: CASSGGTGGQPQHF. CDR3 nucleotides: TGTGCCAGCAGTGGGGGGACAGGGGGTCAGCCCCAGCATTTT. Based on the CDR3 plus reference TRBV2 and TRBJ1-5, the full variable domain is EPEVTQTPSHQVTQMGQEVILRCVPISNHLYFYWYRQILGQKVEFLVSFYNNEISEKSEIFDDQFSVERPDGSNFTLKIRSTKLEDSAMYFCASSGGTGGQPQHFGDGTRLSIL.